One and the same sample provided the 23 T cell receptor beta chains below, sequenced in a study of human T cells and chemical hapten exposure. MiXCR, run by TCRdb on the RACE reads, gives a single entry per CDR3 protein. Here the sample spans some 80,000 distinct CDR3 sequences, more than 9% being singletons. Time point defined: patch test 2, 6 weeks after DPC sensitization. The sample's treatment: therapeutic diphenylcyclopropenone sensitization with weekly scalp DPC. The sequencing here drew on whole blood, taken in connection with sensitization to the hapten diphenylcyclopropenone (DPC). Receptors originate from a young man with alopecia areata. Some clones in this sample may be carry-over from other donors' samples.

Only a few counts were recorded for this clonotype. The chain has TRBV3-1 and TRBJ1-1, with 7 bases matching TRBD1. J gave up 4 bases and V 3 bases, and 5 bases lay outside the gene matches. Per the germline V gene, CDR1 is LGHDT and CDR2 is YNNKEL (reference sequence). The CDR3 extends over 14 amino acids. The CDR3 DNA reads as TGTGCCAGCAGCCAGGTCGGACAGGCCACTGAAGCTTTCTTT. Translation gives CASSQVGQATEAFF.

This clonotype has a count of ten or more. The chain links TRBV13 to TRBJ2-7; unclear D gene. The V end lost 4 bases, the J end lost 5 bases, and 12 bases lay between the germline ends. Germline V lookup: CDR1 PRHDT, CDR2 FYEKMQ (reference sequence). CDR3 size: 13 residues. The CDR3 region has the DNA TGTGCCAGCAGCTCAACTATGTCCCACGAGCAGTACTTC. It codes for CASSSTMSHEQYF.

V and J are TRBV7-9 and TRBJ1-5; no definite D call. V gave up 2 bases and J gave up 1 base, with 9 bases separating them. This CDR3 has 15 residues. CDR1 is SEHNR, CDR2 FQNEAQ, per germline (reference sequence). The CDR3 loop is CASSLSMGSNQPQHF. CDR3 bases: TGTGCCAGCAGCTTAAGCATGGGGAGCAATCAGCCCCAGCATTTT.

This clonotype was seen at least ten times. The chain carries TRBV24-1 and TRBJ1-5; D is perhaps TRBD1 (6 bases). Trimming shortened V by 9 bases and J by 0 bases, and 8 bases separated the two germline ends. This CDR3 is built from 13 residues. Germline-derived CDR1 and CDR2 are KGHDR and SFDVKD. CDR3: CATGTHSNQPQHF. For the CDR3, the DNA is TGTGCCACCGGGACACATAGCAATCAGCCCCAGCATTTT.

Ten or more counts support this clonotype. This sequence joins TRBV4-3 and TRBJ1-3; 7 bases are shared with TRBD1. Germline-derived CDR1 and CDR2 are LGHNA and YSLEER. Losses at the gene ends were 1 base for V and 4 bases for J; bases not matched to a gene: 10. The CDR3 contains 17 residues. The CDR3 sequence is CASSQGPPGQRGNTIYF. Written as DNA, the CDR3 is TGCGCCAGCAGCCAAGGGCCTCCGGGACAGAGAGGAAACACCATATATTTT.

The chain joins TRBV2 to TRBJ1-1; 9 bases are a match to TRBD1. V was clipped by 6 bases and J by 6 bases; unmatched bases: 8. Per germline, CDR1 SNHLY and CDR2 FYNNEI. CDR3 size: 14 residues. In DNA, the CDR3 is TGTGCCAGCAGAACAGGGGGCGCCGGGCCTGAAGCTTTCTTT. It translates to CASRTGGAGPEAFF.

The chain joins TRBV6-5 to TRBJ1-5; 8 bases map to TRBD1. Germline V lookup: CDR1 MNHEY, CDR2 SVGAGI. Trimming removed 4 bases from V and 6 bases from J; junction bases left unmatched: 8. This CDR3 comprises 15 residues. The CDR3 reads CASSSAGTGAQPQHF. Here the CDR3 DNA reads TGTGCCAGCAGTTCAGCCGGGACAGGCGCTCAGCCCCAGCATTTT.

This clonotype has more than one count but fewer than ten. The chain carries TRBV5-1 and TRBJ1-2; D is undetermined. Germline CDR1 and CDR2: SGHRS and YFSETQ. This CDR3 spans 15 amino acids. Trimming stripped 2 bases from V and 0 bases from J, with 11 bases between. In DNA, the CDR3 is TGCGCCAGCAGCTTTCTAGCTAGCTCTAACTATGGCTACACCTTC. Protein: CASSFLASSNYGYTF.

The gene calls are TRBV7-3 and TRBJ2-1; 8 bases are a match to TRBD1. Losses at the gene ends were 3 bases for V and 7 bases for J; bases not matched to a gene: 11. The germline V gene has CDR1 SGHTA and CDR2 FQGTGA. The CDR3 is 16 amino acids. The DNA of the CDR3 is TGTGCCAGCAGCTTTGGACAGGGACCTTTTCTGAATGAGCAGTTCTTC. It codes for CASSFGQGPFLNEQFF.

The V call is TRBV28, the J call TRBJ1-6; D uncertain. This CDR3 has 12 residues. Germline V CDR1 and CDR2: MDHEN, SYDVKM. V lost 1 base, J lost 10 bases, and 5 bases lay in between. Written as DNA, the CDR3 is TGTGCCAGCAGTTTATTGTGGTCACCCCTCCACTTT. Translating gives CASSLLWSPLHF.

This chain links TRBV5-1 with TRBJ2-7; D gene unclear. Looked up from germline, CDR1 is SGHRS and CDR2 is YFSETQ. This CDR3 region has 14 residues. The V gene lost 2 bases and the J gene lost 5 bases, with 14 bases spanning the gap. CDR3 sequence: CASSLTRPSDEQYF. Here the CDR3 DNA reads TGCGCCAGCAGCTTAACCAGGCCTTCTGACGAGCAGTACTTC.

This clonotype was detected only a few times. The V and J genes are TRBV7-9 and TRBJ1-4; D not certain. The germline V gene has CDR1 SEHNR and CDR2 FQNEAQ (reference sequence). The CDR3 is 13 amino acids. The V gene lost 6 bases and the J gene lost 7 bases, with 12 bases spanning the gap. CDR3 region: CASRNREFEKLFF. The DNA for the CDR3 is TGTGCCAGCAGAAACCGGGAGTTTGAAAAACTGTTTTTT. Full variable domain (rest looked up from reference TRBV7-9 and TRBJ1-4): DTGVSQNPRHKITKRGQNVTFRCDPISEHNRLYWYRQTLGQGPEFLTYFQNEAQLEKSRLLSDRFSAERPKGSFSTLEIQRTEQGDSAMYLCASRNREFEKLFFGSGTQLSVL.

Ten or more counts support this clonotype. V gene TRBV20-1 combines with J gene TRBJ2-1; D not resolved. The V and J ends lost 3 bases and 7 bases respectively, with 13 bases between them. The CDR3 length is 13 residues. Germline-derived CDR1 and CDR2 are DFQATT and SNEGSKA (reference sequence). CDR3 DNA: TGCAGTGCTAGGCCAGCAGCGAGGAATGAGCAGTTCTTC. This gives the protein CSARPAARNEQFF.

J is TRBJ1-5 and V is TRBV9, with D unclear. Per germline, CDR1 SGDLS and CDR2 YYNGEE. The V end was cut by 3 bases, the J end by 5 bases, with 9 bases between. The CDR3 spans 13 residues. The CDR3 loop reads CASSGRIDQPQHF. The CDR3 coding sequence is TGTGCCAGCAGCGGAAGGATCGATCAGCCCCAGCATTTT.

The chain uses TRBV6-5 and TRBJ1-1, with D tentatively TRBD1 (5 bases). Trimming left V 3 bases short and J 6 bases short, with 14 bases between. The CDR3 extends over 14 amino acids. CDR1 is MNHEY and CDR2 is SVGAGI in the germline V gene. The CDR3 nucleotides are TGTGCCAGCAGTTATCGCTGGGGGAGGGCTGAAGCTTTCTTT. This codes for CASSYRWGRAEAFF.

At least ten counts were recorded for this clonotype. The chain recombines TRBV6-6 with TRBJ1-5, with D uncertain. Germline V gene lookup returns CDR1 MNHNY and CDR2 SVGAGI (reference sequence). Trimming removed 5 bases at V and 7 bases at J, with 18 bases between. The CDR3 runs 15 residues. CDR3 in amino acids: CASSRVAVAYQPQHF. In DNA, the CDR3 is TGTGCCAGCAGTCGGGTAGCGGTGGCCTACCAGCCCCAGCATTTT.

At least ten counts were recorded for this clonotype. The chain couples TRBV28 to TRBJ2-3; the D gene is possibly TRBD2 (6 bases). CDR1 and CDR2 from the germline V gene are MDHEN and SYDVKM. Trimming shortened V by 6 bases and J by 4 bases, and 20 bases separated the two germline ends. There are 16 residues in the CDR3. The CDR3 nucleotides are TGTGCCAGCAGATTAGGAGGGGCCCTTCGGCCAGATACGCAGTATTTT. Residues: CASRLGGALRPDTQYF.

This clonotype occurred a few times. This chain links TRBV19 with TRBJ2-3; TRBD1 aligns across 7 bases. This CDR3 region has 14 residues. V trimming: 3 bases; J trimming: 6 bases; junction bases outside the gene matches: 6. CDR1 and CDR2 from the germline V gene are LNHDA and SQIVND (reference sequence). CDR3 sequence: CASSIDRVTDTQYF. Here the CDR3 DNA reads TGTGCCAGTAGTATTGACAGGGTAACCGATACGCAGTATTTT.

This clonotype was seen a handful of times. This chain links TRBV12-3 or TRBV12-4 with TRBJ1-2; D remains ambiguous. CDR3 length equals 12 residues. Trimming cost V 5 bases and J 3 bases, with 7 bases left between them. CDR3: CASSRRYYGYTF. The CDR3 region has the DNA TGTGCCAGCAGTAGACGGTACTATGGCTACACCTTC.

Comment on this clonotype: Relative to the germline gene, one junction end is altered; a read error may explain this. The chain employs TRBV5-6 and TRBJ2-5; D is unclear. Germline V lookup: CDR1 SGHDT, CDR2 YYEEEE. The CDR3 is 13 amino acids. The CDR3 sequence is CVSSFYPSETQYF. The DNA of the CDR3 is TGTGTCAGCAGCTTCTACCCTTCAGAGACCCAGTACTTC.

V is TRBV2 and J is TRBJ2-3, with 9 bases lining up with TRBD2. The V and J ends lost 4 bases and 8 bases, in that order; junction bases with no gene match: 7. Germline loops: CDR1 SNHLY, CDR2 FYNNEI. CDR3 length equals 14 residues. DNA for the CDR3: TGTGCCAGCAGTGGACTAGCGGACCACCCTACGCAGTATTTT. Amino acids: CASSGLADHPTQYF.

This clonotype was counted ten times or more. This sequence joins TRBV7-2 and TRBJ2-2; D possibly corresponds to TRBD2 (5 bases). The CDR3 has 16 amino acids. The germline CDR1 and CDR2 sequences are SGHTA and FQGNSA. Trimming pared 2 bases from V and 0 bases from J, leaving 10 bases between. CDR3 loop: CASSLSGNANTGELFF. The CDR3 DNA reads as TGTGCCAGCAGCTTATCCGGGAATGCGAACACCGGGGAGCTGTTTTTT.

The rearrangement links TRBV5-5 to TRBJ1-1; unclear D gene. Trimming took 0 bases from V and 8 from J, leaving 14 bases between them. The germline gives CDR1 SGHKS, CDR2 YYEKEE (reference sequence). This CDR3 region has 14 residues. This CDR3 is CASSLEWVVGEAFF. The CDR3 nucleotides are TGTGCCAGCAGCTTGGAGTGGGTGGTCGGGGAAGCTTTCTTT.